This T cell receptor (beta chain) is drawn from a study of regulatory T cells in long-lasting Graves disease. General observations from the study: Whereas new patients shared 800 to 1,000 public clonotypes, persistent patients shared more, at a few thousand.

To make TCR beta libraries, researchers used iRepertoire HTBI primers and Arm-PCR of CDR3 regions. Using its own MiXCR run on the multiplex PCR reads, TCRdb lists one record per CDR3 protein. The sample has about 560,000 distinct CDR3 sequences, roughly 16% seen once. This CDR3 has 16 amino acids. Germline V lookup: CDR1 MNHEY, CDR2 SMNVEV (reference sequence). This clonotype was counted ten times or more. The antigen is unknown. An end of the junction differs from the germline gene, which may be a read error. As for time point: newly diagnosed GD, antithyroid drugs for less than 3 months. PBMC-derived RNA was used for the TCR library. These data also formed part of another study, on T cells in Graves' hyperthyroidism and ophthalmopathy. That study adds: Every diagnosis used clinical symptoms, serum thyroxine and TRAb, thyroid ultrasound and orbital computed tomography.

The material sequenced was peripheral blood mononuclear cells (PBMCs), taken at new diagnosis, from a patient treated with antithyroid drugs. The chain employs TRBV27 and TRBJ2-7; D may correspond to TRBD1 or TRBD2 (5 bases each). The TCR sequence derives from a young man with Graves disease. The CDR3: CASSLSPQGDKSEQYF. In nucleotides, the CDR3 is TGTGCCAGCAGCTTATCTCCTCAGGGAGATAAATCCGAGCAGTACTTC.